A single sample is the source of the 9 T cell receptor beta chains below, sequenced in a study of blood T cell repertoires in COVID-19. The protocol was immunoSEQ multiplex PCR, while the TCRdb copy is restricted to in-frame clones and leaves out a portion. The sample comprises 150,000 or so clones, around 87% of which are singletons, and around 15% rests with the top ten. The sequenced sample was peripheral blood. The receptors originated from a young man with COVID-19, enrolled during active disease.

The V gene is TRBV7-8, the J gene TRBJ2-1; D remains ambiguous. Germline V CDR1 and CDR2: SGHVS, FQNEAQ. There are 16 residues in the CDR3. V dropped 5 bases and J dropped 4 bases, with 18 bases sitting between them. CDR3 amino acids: CASSLEYGVGYNEQFF. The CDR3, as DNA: TGTGCCAGCAGCCTAGAGTACGGAGTCGGATACAATGAGCAGTTCTTC.

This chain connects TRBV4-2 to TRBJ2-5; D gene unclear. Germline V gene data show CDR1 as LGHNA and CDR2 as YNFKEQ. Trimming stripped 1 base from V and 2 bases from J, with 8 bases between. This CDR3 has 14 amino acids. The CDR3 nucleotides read TGTGCCAGCAGCCAAGGTAACGGTCAAGAGACCCAGTACTTC. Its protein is CASSQGNGQETQYF.

The DNA for the CDR3 is TGTGCCAGCAGAACCGGACTAGCGGGCCGGGAGACCCAGTACTTC. Translating gives CASRTGLAGRETQYF. J is TRBJ2-5 and V is TRBV2; 11 bases are a match to TRBD2. Germline trimming cut 6 bases from V and 5 bases from J; bases unmatched to any gene: 8. CDR3 size: 15 residues. The germline V gene encodes CDR1 SNHLY and CDR2 FYNNEI.

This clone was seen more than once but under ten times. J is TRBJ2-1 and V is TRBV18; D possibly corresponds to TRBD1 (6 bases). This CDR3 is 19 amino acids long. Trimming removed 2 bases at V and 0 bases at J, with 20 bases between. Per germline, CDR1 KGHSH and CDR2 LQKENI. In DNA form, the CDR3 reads TGTGCCAGCTCACCAAAGACCCCGGGACACATTAGCTCCTACAATGAGCAGTTCTTC. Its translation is CASSPKTPGHISSYNEQFF.

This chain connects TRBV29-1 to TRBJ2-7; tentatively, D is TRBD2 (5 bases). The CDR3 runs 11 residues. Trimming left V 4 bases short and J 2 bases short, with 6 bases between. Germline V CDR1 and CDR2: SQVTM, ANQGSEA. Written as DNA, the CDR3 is TGCAGCGTTGCCGGGACCTACGAGCAGTACTTC. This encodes CSVAGTYEQYF.

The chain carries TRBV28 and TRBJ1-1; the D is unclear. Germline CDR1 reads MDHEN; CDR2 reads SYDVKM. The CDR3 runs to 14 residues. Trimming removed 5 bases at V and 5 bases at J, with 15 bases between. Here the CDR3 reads CASSETPRRTEAFF. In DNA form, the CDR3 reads TGTGCCAGCAGTGAGACCCCCCGGAGGACTGAAGCTTTCTTT. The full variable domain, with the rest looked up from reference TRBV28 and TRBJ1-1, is DVKVTQSSRYLVKRTGEKVFLECVQDMDHENMFWYRQDPGLGLRLIYFSYDVKMKEKGDIPEGYSVSREKKERFSLILESASTNQTSMYLCASSETPRRTEAFFGQGTRLTVV.

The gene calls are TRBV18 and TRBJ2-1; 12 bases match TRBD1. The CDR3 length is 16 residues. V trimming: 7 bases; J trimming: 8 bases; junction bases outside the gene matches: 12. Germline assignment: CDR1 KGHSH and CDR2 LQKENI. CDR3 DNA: TGTGCCAGCTTTAGTACTAAGGGACAGGGGGCTCATGAGCAGTTCTTC. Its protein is CASFSTKGQGAHEQFF.

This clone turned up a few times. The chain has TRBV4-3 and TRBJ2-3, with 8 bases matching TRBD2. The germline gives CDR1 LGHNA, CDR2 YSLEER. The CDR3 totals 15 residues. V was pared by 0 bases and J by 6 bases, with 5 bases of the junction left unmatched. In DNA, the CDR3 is TGCGCCAGCAGCCAAGATGTTGCGGGAGGTGATACGCAGTATTTT. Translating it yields CASSQDVAGGDTQYF.

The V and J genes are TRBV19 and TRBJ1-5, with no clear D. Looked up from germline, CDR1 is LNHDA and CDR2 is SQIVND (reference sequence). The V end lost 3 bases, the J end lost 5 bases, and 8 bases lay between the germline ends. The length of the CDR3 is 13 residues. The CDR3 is CASSMARHQPQHF. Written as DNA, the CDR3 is TGTGCCAGTAGTATGGCCAGGCATCAGCCCCAGCATTTT.